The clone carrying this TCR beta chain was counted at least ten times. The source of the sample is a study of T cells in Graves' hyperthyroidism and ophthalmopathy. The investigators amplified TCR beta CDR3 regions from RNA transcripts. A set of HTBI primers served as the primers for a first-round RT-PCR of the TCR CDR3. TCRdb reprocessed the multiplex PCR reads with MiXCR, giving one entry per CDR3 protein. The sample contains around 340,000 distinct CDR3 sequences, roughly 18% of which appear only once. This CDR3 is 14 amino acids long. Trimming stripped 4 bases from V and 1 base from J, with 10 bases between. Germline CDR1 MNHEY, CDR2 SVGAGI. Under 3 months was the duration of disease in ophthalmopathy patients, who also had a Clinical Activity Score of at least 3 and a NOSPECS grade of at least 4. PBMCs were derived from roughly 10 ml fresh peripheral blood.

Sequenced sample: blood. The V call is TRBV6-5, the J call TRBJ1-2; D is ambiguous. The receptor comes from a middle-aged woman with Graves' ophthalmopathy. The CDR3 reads CASSFFGHNYGYTF. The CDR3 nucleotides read TGTGCCAGCAGTTTTTTCGGCCATAACTATGGCTACACCTTC.